The source of this TCR beta chain is a study of beta chain features in type 1 diabetes. Of the isolated RNA, all was reverse transcribed, and so the sequenced material was expressed TCRB transcripts. Using immunoSEQ multiplex PCR, the repertoire was profiled, and TCRdb retains in-frame clones only, with some absent. This table has 900,000 or so clones, under 20% appearing once. By way of CD45RO/CCR7/CD25/CD127/CD95/CD27, the CD4+ regulatory, stem cell-like memory, central memory and naive cells were sorted. Findings and caveats of the study: More deletions and fewer insertions at VDJ junctions were seen in type 1 diabetes patients. Patients and controls would share equally any PCR tilt toward shorter templates.

In regard to this clone: What it binds is unknown.

The receptor was isolated from a woman aged 18-35 years in good health. Sequenced material: naive CD4+ T cells from blood.

The CDR3: CASSFPGGSEAFF. In DNA, the CDR3 is TGTGCCAGTTCGTTCCCAGGGGGGTCTGAAGCTTTCTTT. This rearrangement joins TRBV6-6 to TRBJ1-1, with TRBD1 identical over 7 bases. V gave up 9 bases and J gave up 6 bases; unmatched junction bases: 10. The CDR3 totals 13 residues. In germline, CDR1 is MNHNY, CDR2 SVGAGI (reference sequence).